This T cell receptor beta chain comes out of a study of blood T cell repertoires in COVID-19. Study information: Recovered status applied to Cohort 3 donors who had two consecutive negative PCRs. It also applied to those with clearance or with symptom resolution. PBMCs, B-cell-depleted T cells, or T cells were the source of the cDNA or gDNA that made up the material.

Self-reported history from a screening survey and questionnaire set each donor's cohort. Authors' analysis steps: Reference gene primer amplification gave estimated nucleated cell counts. Here immunoSEQ multiplex PCR was the method, and the copy in TCRdb shows in-frame clones only, minus some. V and J calls and clone size are those listed in that table; D and trimming were worked out from the DNA. Counted here are about 150,000 clones, 70% to 80% occurring once; the ten biggest clones make up 15% to 20%. The ends lost 3 bases at V and 4 bases at J; junction bases unmatched: 3. Germline CDR1 SGHDT, CDR2 YYEEEE. The CDR3 extends over 14 amino acids.

The chain is built from TRBV5-6 and TRBJ2-7, with 11 bases identical to TRBD2. Sequencing was carried out using PBMCs or T cells enriched from blood (not recorded which). The sequence derives from a woman in her 70s in a cohort exposed to, infected with or recovered from COVID-19 (not recorded which). For the CDR3, the DNA is TGTGCCAGCAGCTCGGGACTAGCGGATTACGAGCAGTACTTC. Encoded protein: CASSSGLADYEQYF.